A selection of T cell receptor beta chains follows, all from one sample in a study of cytomegalovirus exposure and HLA in healthy donors. This table comes from immunoSEQ multiplex PCR, and its TCRdb copy is limited to in-frame clones, with some not included. The sample gives about 160,000 clones, 81% of which show up once; 1% to 1.5% is in the top ten. Material: PBMCs. The receptors were sampled from a man over 45 in good health and CMV-seropositive. Both conserved end residues are part of each CDR3. D genes are given only for firm matches. Size values are once, few and many counts, or a class for expanded clones, and some rows have none.

D gene,clone size,V gene,J gene,CDR3 DNA,CDR3 protein
-,-,TRBV10-3,TRBJ1-3,TGTGCCATCAGTGGCAGGGACTCTGGAAACACCATATATTTT,CAISGRDSGNTIYF
-,-,TRBV4-2,TRBJ2-1,TGTGCCAGCAGCCAAGAAGGGGGATATAAGCAGTTCTTC,CASSQEGGYKQFF
-,-,TRBV6-1,TRBJ1-6,TGTGCCAGCAGTGAAAGCTGGGCCGATAATTCACCCCTCCACTTT,CASSESWADNSPLHF
-,-,TRBV5-5,TRBJ1-2,TGTGCCAGCAGCTCCCTCCCGACGACAGGCTACACCTTC,CASSSLPTTGYTF
TRBD1,few,TRBV2,TRBJ1-6,TGTGCCAGCAGGGGGGCAGGGGGCAGTAATTCACCCCTCCACTTT,CASRGAGGSNSPLHF
-,-,TRBV6-5,TRBJ2-7,TGTGCCAGCAGTTACTCGACAGGACCTGTTTACGAGCAGTACTTC,CASSYSTGPVYEQYF
TRBD2,-,TRBV4-1,TRBJ2-4,TGCGCCAGCAGCCAAGAGTCCGGGAGGGCCCGGTACATTCAGTACTTC,CASSQESGRARYIQYF
-,-,TRBV6-1,TRBJ1-1,TGTGCCAGCAATGATGTCCCCAGGAACACTGAAGCTTTCTTT,CASNDVPRNTEAFF
-,-,TRBV4-2,TRBJ1-1,TGTGCCAGCAGCCACGAGGGCATGAACACTGAAGCTTTCTTT,CASSHEGMNTEAFF
TRBD1,-,TRBV25-1,TRBJ2-1,TGTGCCAGCAGTGACCCGGGACAGGGTGAGAATGAGCAGTTCTTC,CASSDPGQGENEQFF
TRBD1,-,TRBV28,TRBJ1-1,TGTGCCAGCAGTTTCCCGACAGGGTTGAACACTGAAGCTTTCTTT,CASSFPTGLNTEAFF
TRBD2,few,TRBV7-3,TRBJ2-2,TGTGCCAGCAGCTCCACGGGAGGCCCTCTGAACACCGGGGAGCTGTTTTTT,CASSSTGGPLNTGELFF
TRBD1,-,TRBV14,TRBJ1-5,TGTGCCAGCAGCTCGGGACAGGGCAATCAGCCCCAGCATTTT,CASSSGQGNQPQHF
-,-,TRBV4-2,TRBJ1-2,TGTGCCAGCATGGGGGACATCTATGGCTACACCTTC,CASMGDIYGYTF
TRBD2,-,TRBV6-1,TRBJ2-3,TGTGCCAGCAACGGGGGGGGCACAGATACGCAGTATTTT,CASNGGGTDTQYF
-,few,TRBV6-1,TRBJ1-3,TGTGCCAGCAGTGAAACTAGGACAGTTCGAGTATATTTT,CASSETRTVRVYF
TRBD1,once,TRBV30,TRBJ2-7,TGTGCCTGGAGTACAGGGGGATCCTACGAGCAGTACTTC,CAWSTGGSYEQYF
TRBD2,-,TRBV28,TRBJ2-7,TGTGCCAGCAGTTTACCCCAAGGGCTAGCGGGAGTAGAGCAGTACTTC,CASSLPQGLAGVEQYF
-,few,TRBV7-9,TRBJ2-3,TGTGCCAGCAGCTTAGGGGGGACTCCTGGCACAGATACGCAGTATTTT,CASSLGGTPGTDTQYF
TRBD1,-,TRBV7-8,TRBJ2-1,TGTGCCAGCAGCTTCGGACAGGCCAATGAGCAGTTCTTC,CASSFGQANEQFF
-,once,TRBV28,TRBJ1-1,TGTGCCAGCAGTTACAGGGTTACTGAAGCTTTCTTT,CASSYRVTEAFF
-,-,TRBV28,TRBJ1-2,TGTGCCAGCAGTTTACCCCTTTATGGCTACACCTTC,CASSLPLYGYTF
TRBD2,-,TRBV7-2,TRBJ2-1,TGTGCCAGCAGCTTAGGAGGGGAGGGTGAGCAGTTCTTC,CASSLGGEGEQFF
TRBD1,-,TRBV5-6,TRBJ1-2,TGTGCCAGCAACACCCGGGGGTCGGGACAGGGGCGCCGGGGCTACACCTTC,CASNTRGSGQGRRGYTF
TRBD2,-,TRBV25-1,TRBJ2-7,TGTGCCAGCCCACGGGGGGGGTACGAGCAGTACTTC,CASPRGGYEQYF
TRBD1,few,TRBV10-3,TRBJ1-2,TGTGCCATCACCCGAGTCCCGGGACAGGGCAACTATGGCTACACCTTC,CAITRVPGQGNYGYTF
-,-,TRBV5-8,TRBJ1-2,TGTGCCAGCAGCATGGGTGGGCCCTATGGCTACACCTTC,CASSMGGPYGYTF
TRBD2,-,TRBV5-4,TRBJ2-7,TGTGCCAGCAGCCCATTACTAGCGGGAGAAAGCGAGCAGTACTTC,CASSPLLAGESEQYF
-,-,TRBV5-1,TRBJ1-1,TGCGCCAGCAGCTTGTCAGGGTTGAACACTGAAGCTTTCTTT,CASSLSGLNTEAFF
-,-,TRBV6-5,TRBJ2-7,TGTGCCAGCAGACCATCCAGGGTCTCCTACGAGCAGTACTTC,CASRPSRVSYEQYF
-,-,TRBV9,TRBJ1-4,TGTGCCAGCAGCGGGCGGGGGGAAAAACTGTTTTTT,CASSGRGEKLFF
-,-,TRBV5-6,TRBJ2-2,TGTGCCAGCAGCTTGGATCTAGGAGACAGGTTGTTGACCGGGGAGCTGTTTTTT,CASSLDLGDRLLTGELFF
-,-,TRBV5-6,TRBJ1-1,TGTGCCAGCAGCTTTCCGCAGGGGAACACTGAAGCTTTCTTT,CASSFPQGNTEAFF
-,once,TRBV7-9,TRBJ1-4,TGTGCCAGCAGCCAGGGGATTTTCGGGGGGGAAGCTGAAAAACTGTTTTTT,CASSQGIFGGEAEKLFF
-,-,TRBV2,TRBJ1-5,TGTGCCAGCAGTGAATTGGGGGGGCCCAATCAGCCCCAGCATTTT,CASSELGGPNQPQHF
TRBD1,-,TRBV7-9,TRBJ2-2,TGTGCCAGCAGCTTAAGGGACAGGGACACCGGGGAGCTGTTTTTT,CASSLRDRDTGELFF
-,-,TRBV9,TRBJ2-7,TGTGCCAGCAGCGTAGAACCGGGTTCCTACGAGCAGTACTTC,CASSVEPGSYEQYF
TRBD1,-,TRBV6-6,TRBJ1-2,TGTGCCAGCAGGCAGCCGGGACAGGGCGATGGCTACACCTTC,CASRQPGQGDGYTF
TRBD1,-,TRBV4-2,TRBJ1-2,TGTGCCAGCAGCCAAGAGGACAGGGCGTCGGGCCCCTATGGCTACACCTTC,CASSQEDRASGPYGYTF
-,-,TRBV7-9,TRBJ2-3,TGTGCCAGCAGCTTAGCGCAAGGGGCAGATACGCAGTATTTT,CASSLAQGADTQYF
TRBD1,-,TRBV29-1,TRBJ1-1,TGCAGCGTTGAAGTCCCCTCTGGGACAGTCAAAGCTTTCTTT,CSVEVPSGTVKAFF
-,-,TRBV5-1,TRBJ1-5,TGCGCCAGCAGCTTGCTGCCCGAGAATCAGCCCCAGCATTTT,CASSLLPENQPQHF
-,-,TRBV7-2,TRBJ2-7,TGTGCCAGCACCTTATCCATGGGGGGATTCTACGAGCAGTACTTC,CASTLSMGGFYEQYF
-,-,TRBV28,TRBJ2-7,TGTGCCACCGACCTGGGGGGGACAGGCTCCTACGAGCAGTACTTC,CATDLGGTGSYEQYF